This passage covers 2 T cell receptor beta chains from one sample sequenced in a study of beta chain features in type 1 diabetes. Sequenced material consisted of expressed TCRB transcripts (all of the isolated RNA was reverse transcribed). The method was immunoSEQ multiplex PCR; TCRdb's version includes in-frame clones alone and lacks a portion of them. The table includes approximately 140,000 clones, about 51% detected once. Material for sequencing was Tregs from blood. The receptor source for this set is a man aged 18 to 30 in good health.

This sequence joins TRBV5-1 and TRBJ1-4; 8 nucleotides agree with TRBD1. The J segment lost 8 bases and the V segment lost 3 bases, leaving 12 bases of the junction unmatched. The CDR3 covers 16 residues. CDR1 SGHRS and CDR2 YFSETQ come from the germline V gene. The CDR3, as DNA: TGCGCCAGCAGCTCCTCCGGGACAGGCATGGGGGAAAAACTGTTTTTT. It is translated as CASSSSGTGMGEKLFF.

DNA for the CDR3: TGTGCCAGCGGATTGGTTCGGCGTCCCCCAGGAGATACGCAGTATTTT. It yields the protein CASGLVRRPPGDTQYF. This chain joins TRBV28 and TRBJ2-3; D not certain. This CDR3 is 16 amino acids long. In germline, CDR1 is MDHEN, CDR2 SYDVKM. V lost 8 bases and J 5 bases, leaving 23 bases between the germline ends.